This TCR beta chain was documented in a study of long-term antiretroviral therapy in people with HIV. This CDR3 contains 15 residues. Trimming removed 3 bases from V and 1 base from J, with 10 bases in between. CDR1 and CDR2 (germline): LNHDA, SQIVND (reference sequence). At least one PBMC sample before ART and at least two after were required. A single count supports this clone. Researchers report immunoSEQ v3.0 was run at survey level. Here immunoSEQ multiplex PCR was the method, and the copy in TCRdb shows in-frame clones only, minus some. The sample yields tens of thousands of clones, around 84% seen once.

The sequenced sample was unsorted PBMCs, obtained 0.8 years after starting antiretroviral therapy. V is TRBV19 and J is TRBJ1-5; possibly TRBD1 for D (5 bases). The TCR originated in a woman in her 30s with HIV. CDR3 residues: CASSIAGISNQPQHF. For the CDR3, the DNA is TGTGCCAGTAGTATCGCAGGGATCAGCAATCAGCCCCAGCATTTT.